These 8 T cell receptor beta chains share one sample of origin, sequenced in a study of blood T cell repertoires in COVID-19. Assay used: immunoSEQ multiplex PCR; TCRdb lists only in-frame clones, some missing. The sample lists fewer than 140,000 clones, around 75% seen once, with around 0.92% in the top ten. Sequences were obtained from peripheral blood. The receptors here all came from a human donor with acute or convalescent COVID-19. The donor label of this sample is uncertain.

The V call is TRBV4-1, the J call TRBJ1-2, with 7 bases matching TRBD1. CDR3 size: 18 residues. In germline, CDR1 is MGHRA, CDR2 YSYEKL. V was clipped by 5 bases and J by 0 bases; unmatched bases: 15. CDR3 in amino acids: CASSERQGIFGANYGYTF. The CDR3 coding sequence is TGCGCCAGCAGCGAACGACAGGGCATCTTCGGGGCTAACTATGGCTACACCTTC.

The V and J genes are TRBV28 and TRBJ1-6; possibly TRBD1 for D (6 bases). The V gene lost 7 bases and the J gene lost 10 bases, with 17 bases spanning the gap. Looked up from germline, CDR1 is MDHEN and CDR2 is SYDVKM. The CDR3 is 14 residues long. CDR3 nucleotide sequence: TGTGCCAGCACCGAACAGGGCTTGGGATCACCCCTCCACTTT. This sequence encodes CASTEQGLGSPLHF.

The chain employs TRBV6-5 and TRBJ2-3, with D uncertain. The V end was cut by 5 bases, the J end by 0 bases, with 12 bases between. Germline lookup yields CDR1 MNHEY and CDR2 SVGAGI. The CDR3 loop spans 15 amino acids. Here the CDR3 DNA reads TGTGCCAGCAGTCCCATCGTGACTAGCACAGATACGCAGTATTTT. This encodes CASSPIVTSTDTQYF.

This clone was counted at least ten times. The chain is built from TRBV7-2 and TRBJ1-1; TRBD1 might be the D (5 bases). V lost 5 bases and J lost 3, with 10 bases in between. This CDR3 comprises 13 residues. CDR1 SGHTA and CDR2 FQGNSA come from the germline V gene. This chain's CDR3 is CASSQQGHTEAFF. CDR3 coding DNA: TGTGCCAGCAGCCAGCAGGGTCACACTGAAGCTTTCTTT.

Only a few counts were recorded for this clone. The genes are TRBV30 and TRBJ1-4; 9 positions agree with TRBD1. The CDR3 extends over 15 amino acids. Germline V gene data show CDR1 as GTSNPN and CDR2 as SVGIG (reference sequence). The V segment lost 3 bases and the J segment 7 bases; nucleotides outside the gene matches: 9. The CDR3 nucleotides read TGTGCCTGGAGCCCTGGACAGGGGTTGGCTGAAAAACTGTTTTTT. Translating it yields CAWSPGQGLAEKLFF. Complete variable domain (other parts from reference TRBV30 and TRBJ1-4): SQTIHQWPATLVQPVGSPLSLECTVEGTSNPNLYWYRQAAGRGLQLLFYSVGIGQISSEVPQNLSASRPQDRQFILSSKKLLLSDSGFYLCAWSPGQGLAEKLFFGSGTQLSVL.

The V call is TRBV10-3, the J call TRBJ1-1; TRBD1 matches at 10 bases. The CDR3 spans 14 residues. Germline V CDR1 and CDR2: ENHRY, SYGVKD. V lost 5 bases to trimming and J lost 3 bases; unmatched junction nucleotides: 3. CDR3 protein: CAISRTGGDTEAFF. CDR3 nucleotide sequence: TGTGCCATCAGTCGGACAGGGGGGGACACTGAAGCTTTCTTT.

The chain links TRBV25-1 to TRBJ1-6; D uncertain. Germline V gene sequence: CDR1 MGHDK, CDR2 SYGVNS. Trimming shortened V by 3 bases and J by 8 bases, and 11 bases separated the two germline ends. The length of the CDR3 is 14 residues. CDR3 DNA: TGTGCCAGCAGTGATGAGAGGGTTGATTCACCCCTCCACTTT. Protein product: CASSDERVDSPLHF.

The rearrangement joins TRBV4-2 to TRBJ2-5; D is perhaps TRBD2 (7 bases). The CDR3 sequence is 13 residues long. The germline gives CDR1 LGHNA, CDR2 YNFKEQ. V was clipped by 2 bases and J by 6 bases, with 10 bases between them. The CDR3 sequence is CASSQRRGQTQYF. The CDR3 DNA is TGTGCCAGCAGCCAACGGCGGGGGCAGACCCAGTACTTC.